One sample yielded the 10 T cell receptor beta chains listed below, sequenced in a study of OX40 agonist ivuxolimab in advanced cancers. Profiled with immunoSEQ multiplex PCR; TCRdb holds only in-frame clones, not every one. The data hold some 70,000 clones, with about 89% observed a single time. Sequenced material: CD4+ or CD8+ T cells sorted from blood, taken in a trial of the OX40 agonist ivuxolimab. These receptors were obtained from an adult with an advanced solid tumor such as melanoma, head and neck, liver or kidney cancer.

V gene TRBV5-1 combines with J gene TRBJ2-7; 10 nucleotides match TRBD1. The germline V gene has CDR1 SGHRS and CDR2 YFSETQ. This CDR3 has 14 residues. V shed 4 bases and J 5 bases; nucleotides not matched to a gene: 6. DNA for the CDR3: TGCGCCAGCAGCCCGGGGACAGGGGCCCACGAGCAGTACTTC. Amino acid sequence: CASSPGTGAHEQYF.

The chain has TRBV7-2 and TRBJ2-7, with 10 nucleotides matching TRBD2. Germline CDR1 reads SGHTA; CDR2 reads FQGNSA. The V segment lost 5 bases and the J segment 2 bases; nucleotides outside the gene matches: 3. The CDR3 is 14 amino acids. The CDR3 sequence: CASSQSGGAYEQYF. Here the CDR3 DNA reads TGTGCCAGCAGCCAAAGCGGGGGGGCCTACGAGCAGTACTTC.

The chain has TRBV19 and TRBJ1-5; perhaps TRBD1 as D (6 bases). V lost 7 bases and J lost 2, with 15 bases in between. This CDR3 has 15 residues. Germline CDR1 and CDR2: LNHDA and SQIVND (reference sequence). The CDR3: CASKGEMSGNQPQHF. The CDR3 coding sequence is TGTGCCAGTAAGGGGGAAATGTCGGGCAATCAGCCCCAGCATTTT.

The chain has TRBV27 and TRBJ1-2; D might be TRBD1 (6 bases). V was cut by 5 bases and J by 4 bases, with 11 bases left in between. The CDR3 contains 13 residues. The germline gives CDR1 MNHEY, CDR2 SMNVEV (reference sequence). The DNA for the CDR3 is TGTGCCAGCAGTGGGGGGCTGGGCTATGGCTACACCTTC. Encoded protein: CASSGGLGYGYTF.

The DNA of the CDR3 is TGTGCCAGCAGCTTAGATTTTCGTGCTGCCGGGGCCTACGAGCAGTACTTC. The encoded protein is CASSLDFRAAGAYEQYF. The rearrangement uses TRBV11-2 and TRBJ2-7, with D perhaps TRBD2 (5 bases). The length of the CDR3 is 17 residues. The germline CDR1 and CDR2 sequences are SGHAT and FQNNGV. V was cut by 0 bases and J by 2 bases, with 17 bases left in between.

In its sample, this clone was seen once. The chain employs TRBV14 and TRBJ2-5; 8 bases line up with TRBD2. The germline V gene has CDR1 SGHDN and CDR2 FVKESK. V was clipped by 2 bases and J by 7 bases; unmatched bases: 6. This CDR3 is 14 amino acids long. The DNA of the CDR3 is TGTGCCAGCAGCCAAAACAGCGGGAGAGGGACCCAGTACTTC. Translated: CASSQNSGRGTQYF.

The rearrangement uses TRBV7-8 and TRBJ1-4, with 7 bases matching TRBD1. In germline, CDR1 is SGHVS, CDR2 FQNEAQ. Trimming took 3 bases from V and 8 from J; bases not matched to a gene: 12. CDR3 length: 16 amino acids. This CDR3 is CASSFRTGGYGEKLFF. DNA of the CDR3: TGTGCCAGCAGCTTTCGGACAGGAGGGTATGGAGAAAAACTGTTTTTT.

This chain uses TRBV9 with TRBJ2-5; tentatively, D is TRBD2 (5 bases). CDR3 size: 15 residues. Trimming took off 7 bases at V and 2 bases at J, with 18 bases between the two ends. Germline V lookup: CDR1 SGDLS, CDR2 YYNGEE. The CDR3 is CASGIGEPLQETQYF. DNA for the CDR3: TGTGCCAGCGGAATTGGGGAGCCTTTACAAGAGACCCAGTACTTC.

The chain joins TRBV6-6 to TRBJ2-5, with a weak D call TRBD1 (6 bases). The V and J ends lost 7 bases and 3 bases respectively, with 18 bases between them. The CDR3 loop spans 15 amino acids. Germline V gene lookup returns CDR1 MNHNY and CDR2 SVGAGI (reference sequence). The CDR3, as DNA: TGTGCCAGCAACCGACCCCGGGACAAAGAAGAGACCCAGTACTTC. Protein: CASNRPRDKEETQYF.

The chain has TRBV5-1 and TRBJ2-5; D remains unclear. With 3 bases removed from V and 1 base from J, the gap between germline ends came to 10 bases. The CDR3 length is 14 residues. Germline loops: CDR1 SGHRS, CDR2 YFSETQ. This CDR3 reads CASSWVELQETQYF. CDR3 sequence (DNA): TGCGCCAGCAGCTGGGTCGAGCTCCAAGAGACCCAGTACTTC.